This T cell receptor (beta chain) was sequenced for a study of cytomegalovirus exposure and HLA in healthy donors. Overall study context: Later analysis reported that the 120 or so validation repertoires shared the platform of the roughly 630 first-cohort repertoires.

Germline CDR1 reads DFQATT; CDR2 reads SNEGSKA (reference sequence). V trimming: 3 bases; J trimming: 8 bases; junction bases outside the gene matches: 1. CDR3 size: 11 residues. On this clone itself: Its antigen remains unidentified.

Study-level findings and limits: Using the classifier, cytomegalovirus status was reportedly diagnosed with high specificity and sensitivity. Most TCR sequences were uncommon, yet certain public TCRs appeared in many donors.

Using immunoSEQ multiplex PCR, the repertoire was profiled, and TCRdb retains in-frame clones only, with some absent. The data show roughly 84,000 clones, roughly 88% seen once. This clonotype originated in a man younger than 40 in good health and CMV-seronegative. This chain joins TRBV20-1 and TRBJ1-2; 9 bases are a match to TRBD1. The sequencing sample was made of PBMCs. The CDR3 DNA reads TGCAGTGCTAGGGACAGGGGAGGCTACACCTTC. Translated, it gives CSARDRGGYTF.